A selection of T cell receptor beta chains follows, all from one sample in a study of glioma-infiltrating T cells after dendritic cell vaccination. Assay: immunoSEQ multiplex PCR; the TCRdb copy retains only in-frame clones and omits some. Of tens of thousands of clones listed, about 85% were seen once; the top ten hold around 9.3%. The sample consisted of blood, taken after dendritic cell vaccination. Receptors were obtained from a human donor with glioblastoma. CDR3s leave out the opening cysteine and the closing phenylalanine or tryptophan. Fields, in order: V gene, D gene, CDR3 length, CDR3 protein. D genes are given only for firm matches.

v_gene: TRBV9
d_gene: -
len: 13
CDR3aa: ASSQERASNEKLF

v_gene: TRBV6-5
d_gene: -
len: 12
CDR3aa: ASSYGDGNTEAF

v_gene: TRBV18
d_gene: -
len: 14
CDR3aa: ASSLTRTEANYGYT

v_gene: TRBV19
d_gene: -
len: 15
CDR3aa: ASSIKGRGRSRDEQF

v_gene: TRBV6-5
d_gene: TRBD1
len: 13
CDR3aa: ASGLPNRGNTEAF

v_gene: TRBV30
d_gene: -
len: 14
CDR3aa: AWTLTPHSMNTEAF

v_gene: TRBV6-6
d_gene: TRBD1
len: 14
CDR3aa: ASCQRGQGANTEAF

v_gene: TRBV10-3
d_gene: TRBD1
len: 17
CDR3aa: AIRDSRDRGKVTYNEQF

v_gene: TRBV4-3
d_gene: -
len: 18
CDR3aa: ASSQERSRLESSYNSPLH

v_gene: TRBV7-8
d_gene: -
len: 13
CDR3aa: ASSLKPPSSYEQY

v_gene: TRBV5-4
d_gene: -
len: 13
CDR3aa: ASSRRDSRTDTQY

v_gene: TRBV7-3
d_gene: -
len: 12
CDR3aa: ASSLIPGNTEAF

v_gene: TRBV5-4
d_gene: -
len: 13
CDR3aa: ASSLGAGFYNEQF

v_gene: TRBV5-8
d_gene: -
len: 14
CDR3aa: ASPGRGSAYNSPLH

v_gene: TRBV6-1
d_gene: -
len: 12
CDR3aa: ASSELGRGNEQF

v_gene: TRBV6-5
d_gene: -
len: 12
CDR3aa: ASRTGSGNQPQH

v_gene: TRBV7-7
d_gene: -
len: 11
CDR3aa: ASSRGELYEQY

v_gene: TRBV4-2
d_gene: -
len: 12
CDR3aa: ASSQGTETGELF

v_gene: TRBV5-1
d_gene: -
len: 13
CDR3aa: ASSLAGQGNYEQY

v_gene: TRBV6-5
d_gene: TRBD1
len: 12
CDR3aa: ASSLTGVNTEAF

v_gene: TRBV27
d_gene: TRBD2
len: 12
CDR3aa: ASSPGGAYNEQF

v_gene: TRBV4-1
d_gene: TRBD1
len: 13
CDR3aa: ASSPRDRGRDGYT

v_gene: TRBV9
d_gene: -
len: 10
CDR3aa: ASSVQNSPLH

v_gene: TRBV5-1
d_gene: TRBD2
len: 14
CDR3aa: ASSLGPSGGWETQY

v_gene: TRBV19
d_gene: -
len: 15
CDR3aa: ASSIDLASSVTGELF

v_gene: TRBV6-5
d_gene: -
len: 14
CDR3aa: ASSYPGGSGTDTQY

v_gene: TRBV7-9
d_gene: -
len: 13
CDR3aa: ASSLVSGFTDTQY

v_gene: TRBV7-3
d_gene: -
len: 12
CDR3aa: ASSPGHSTDTQY

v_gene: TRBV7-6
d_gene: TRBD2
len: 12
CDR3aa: ASSFRDYTDTQY

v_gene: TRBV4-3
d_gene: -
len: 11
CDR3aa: ASSQYRWTEAF

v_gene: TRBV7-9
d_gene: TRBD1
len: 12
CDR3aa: ASSPGQGAPEQY

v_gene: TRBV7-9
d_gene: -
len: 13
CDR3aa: ASSRLPQGSTEAF

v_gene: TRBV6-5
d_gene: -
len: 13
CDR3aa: ASSYSAGRNTEAF